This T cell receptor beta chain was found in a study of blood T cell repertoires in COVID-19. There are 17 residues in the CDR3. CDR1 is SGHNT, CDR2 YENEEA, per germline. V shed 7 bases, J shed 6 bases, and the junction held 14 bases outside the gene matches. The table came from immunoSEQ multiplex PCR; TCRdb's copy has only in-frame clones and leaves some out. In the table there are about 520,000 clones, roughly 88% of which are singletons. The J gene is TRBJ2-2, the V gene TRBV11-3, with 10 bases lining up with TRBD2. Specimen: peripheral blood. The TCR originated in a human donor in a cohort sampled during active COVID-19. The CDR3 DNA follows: TGTGCCAGCACTGCCCCCACTAGCGGGACGATTGCCGGGGAGCTGTTTTTT. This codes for CASTAPTSGTIAGELFF.